Detailed here is one T cell receptor beta chain. Other DNA sequences in the sample encode the same CDR3. Indicated treatment: oral pan-JAK inhibitor, 5-10 mg twice daily. Sequencing used cDNA as its template, made by extracting RNA and reverse transcribing it. The protocol was immunoSEQ multiplex PCR, while the TCRdb copy is restricted to in-frame clones and leaves out a portion. The table includes 190,000 or so clones, 58% detected once. This sample stems from a study of CD8+ T cells in alopecia areata. The CDR3 is 14 residues long. V was shortened by 1 base and J by 0 bases, with 7 bases between the two germline ends. CDR1 is SGHRS and CDR2 is YFSETQ in the germline V gene.

The V call is TRBV5-1, the J call TRBJ1-1, with D possibly matching TRBD1 (5 bases). The sequencing used CD4+ T cells sorted from blood, collected at week 24, from a patient treated with tofacitinib. This receptor was taken from a human donor with alopecia areata. DNA of the CDR3: TGCGCCAGCAGCTTGCAGGACATGAACACTGAAGCTTTCTTT. Translating gives CASSLQDMNTEAFF.